The 22 T cell receptor beta chains reported below all come from one sample, sequenced in a study of molecular identifiers for immune sequencing clone quantification. MiXCR was run by TCRdb on the PCR reads, yielding one entry per CDR3 protein. The repertoire holds approximately 500,000 distinct CDR3 sequences, over 20% seen once, with about 0.84% in the top ten. Sequencing input: naive CD8+ T cells from blood, with Jurkat cell RNA spiked in. Subset reported: FACS-sorted CD8+CD4-CCR7+CD45RA+ naive T cells. These TCRs come from a human donor in good health. Some libraries in this study had Jurkat cell RNA spiked in.

This clonotype was counted between two and nine times. V and J are TRBV15 and TRBJ2-3; 7 bases agree with TRBD2. This CDR3 has 17 amino acids. Germline values: CDR1 LNHNV, CDR2 YYDKDF (reference sequence). Losses at the gene ends were 2 bases for V and 4 bases for J; bases not matched to a gene: 12. CDR3 sequence (DNA): TGTGCCACCAGCAGACTCAAAGCGGGGAAGGGCGCAGATACGCAGTATTTT. Amino acid sequence: CATSRLKAGKGADTQYF.

The chain has TRBV7-6 and TRBJ2-1, with a weak D call TRBD2 (6 bases). This CDR3 is 15 amino acids long. Germline CDR1 is SGHVS and CDR2 is FNYEAQ. Between the trimmed V and J ends, which lost 6 bases and 3 bases, there was a span of 15 bases. This chain's CDR3 is CASSIYGGFYNEQFF. The DNA of the CDR3 is TGTGCCAGCAGTATCTACGGGGGTTTCTACAATGAGCAGTTCTTC.

This clonotype was counted a few times. The V gene is TRBV28, the J gene TRBJ2-7; 7 nucleotides align to TRBD1. V shed 6 bases, J shed 4 bases, and the junction held 12 bases outside the gene matches. In germline, CDR1 is MDHEN, CDR2 SYDVKM. This CDR3 has 15 residues. CDR3 protein: CASSPGTVPGYEQYF. Here the CDR3 DNA reads TGTGCCAGCAGCCCCGGGACAGTGCCCGGGTACGAGCAGTACTTC.

This chain connects TRBV12-3 or TRBV12-4 to TRBJ2-1, with 10 bases matching TRBD2. This CDR3 spans 16 amino acids. Trimming took 3 bases from V and 5 from J; bases not matched to a gene: 7. DNA for the CDR3: TGTGCCAGCAGTTTGACCGGACTAGCGGAGAACAATGAGCAGTTCTTC. Residues: CASSLTGLAENNEQFF.

This clonotype was observed many times. This chain uses TRBV11-2 with TRBJ2-3, with D tentatively TRBD1 (6 bases). The CDR3 covers 14 residues. Trimming removed 3 bases at V and 2 bases at J, with 9 bases between. Per germline, CDR1 SGHAT and CDR2 FQNNGV. CDR3 protein: CASSFRDNTDTQYF. The DNA for the CDR3 is TGTGCCAGCAGCTTCCGGGACAACACAGATACGCAGTATTTT.

This clonotype was found many times. The rearrangement joins TRBV7-8 to TRBJ2-3; 13 positions match TRBD2. The CDR3 totals 17 residues. After removal of 5 bases from V and 2 bases from J, the junction contained 7 bases not matched to a gene. Germline V gene data show CDR1 as SGHVS and CDR2 as FQNEAQ. The DNA of the CDR3 is TGTGCCAGCAGCCTCAGACTAGCGGGGGGCAACACAGATACGCAGTATTTT. It yields the protein CASSLRLAGGNTDTQYF.

V is TRBV20-1 and J is TRBJ2-5; 11 positions match TRBD2. CDR3 size: 14 residues. Germline V gene sequence: CDR1 DFQATT, CDR2 SNEGSKA (reference sequence). After removal of 5 bases from V and 2 bases from J, the junction contained 4 bases not matched to a gene. The DNA of the CDR3 is TGCAGTGCTTGTCCTAGCGGGGGGCAAGAGACCCAGTACTTC. It yields the protein CSACPSGGQETQYF.

This chain links TRBV20-1 with TRBJ2-1; 7 bases fit TRBD2. Germline V lookup: CDR1 DFQATT, CDR2 SNEGSKA (reference sequence). V lost 4 bases and J lost 1; bases outside the gene matches: 10. The CDR3 contains 16 residues. CDR3: CSATLYPAGSYNEQFF. In DNA form, the CDR3 reads TGCAGTGCTACCCTATATCCAGCGGGATCCTACAATGAGCAGTTCTTC.

With regard to this clonotype: One junction end does not reproduce the germline sequence, and a read error may be involved. V is TRBV7-9 and J is TRBJ1-1, with TRBD1 matching over 7 bases. CDR1 is SEHNR and CDR2 is FQNEAQ in the germline V gene (reference sequence). The CDR3 extends over 12 amino acids. CDR3 region: CASSRTGTKAFF. In nucleotides, the CDR3 is TGTGCCAGCAGTCGGACAGGCACTAAAGCTTTCTTT.

As regards this clonotype: Since a much larger clone is just one base distant, this may be a read error. The J gene is TRBJ2-2, the V gene TRBV13; tentative D call: TRBD1 (6 bases). Germline V gene sequence: CDR1 PRHDT, CDR2 FYEKMQ (reference sequence). V was pared by 4 bases and J by 0 bases, with 21 bases between. This CDR3 comprises 19 residues. CDR3 sequence: CASSSGRLQGFANTGELFF. Written as DNA, the CDR3 is TGTGCCAGCAGCTCAGGCCGTCTTCAGGGGTTCGCGAACACCGGGGAGCTGTTTTTT.

Comments on this clonotype: With a much larger clone just one base away, this may be a read error. The final CDR3 position lacks the conserved phenylalanine or tryptophan, pointing to a likely read error. The CDR3, as DNA: TGTGCCAGCAGTTCCCCGACTAGCAGGGCAGATACGCAGTATTCT. It encodes CASSSPTSRADTQYS. The rearrangement joins TRBV6-6 to TRBJ2-3; 7 bases line up with TRBD2. The junction had 8 bases not matched to a gene; V was cut back by 4 bases and J by 4 bases. The CDR3 length is 15 residues. Germline-derived CDR1 and CDR2 are MNHNY and SVGAGI (reference sequence).

As concerns this clonotype: A much larger clone is a single base away; this may be a read error. The chain has TRBV19 and TRBJ2-3, with unresolved D. Trimming took off 3 bases at V and 4 bases at J, with 14 bases between the two ends. The CDR3 contains 15 residues. Germline values: CDR1 LNHDA, CDR2 SQIVND (reference sequence). Here the CDR3 reads CASSMGSRSADTQYF. The CDR3 DNA reads as TGTGCCAGTAGTATGGGGTCGCGGAGCGCAGATACGCAGTATTTT.

This clonotype was seen only a few times. The chain combines TRBV11-2 with TRBJ2-1; 9 positions agree with TRBD1. The trim removed 5 bases at V and 6 bases at J, leaving 2 bases unmatched. Germline loops: CDR1 SGHAT, CDR2 FQNNGV. The CDR3 contains 13 residues. The CDR3 spells CASSVTGGNEQFF. CDR3 DNA: TGTGCCAGCAGCGTGACAGGGGGCAATGAGCAGTTCTTC.

In this sample, this clonotype turned up a few times. The rearrangement joins TRBV4-1 to TRBJ2-1; no firm D call. Deletions cut 1 base from V and 0 bases from J, with 7 bases between. This CDR3 comprises 15 residues. Germline V lookup: CDR1 MGHRA, CDR2 YSYEKL. CDR3 nucleotide sequence: TGCGCCAGCAGCCAAGCCAAAAGCTCCTACAATGAGCAGTTCTTC. Amino acids: CASSQAKSSYNEQFF.

This clonotype was counted at least ten times. The rearrangement links TRBV29-1 to TRBJ2-7; D tentatively reads TRBD1 or TRBD2 (6 bases each). The CDR3 is 14 residues long. V was trimmed by 0 bases and J by 3 bases, leaving 12 bases between them. Germline V gene lookup returns CDR1 SQVTM and CDR2 ANQGSEA. CDR3 residues: CSVEEKGGGYEQYF. The CDR3 nucleotides read TGCAGCGTTGAAGAAAAGGGGGGCGGCTACGAGCAGTACTTC.

This clonotype has at least ten counts. This rearrangement joins TRBV27 to TRBJ1-1; TRBD1 is a possible D gene (6 bases). V was shortened by 5 bases and J by 1 base, with 14 bases between the two germline ends. The CDR3 is 15 residues long. In germline, CDR1 is MNHEY, CDR2 SMNVEV (reference sequence). CDR3 DNA sequence: TGTGCCAGCAGTACTTGGACAGAGACGAACACTGAAGCTTTCTTT. Amino acids: CASSTWTETNTEAFF.

This clonotype occurred a few times. The V gene is TRBV30, the J gene TRBJ2-7, with D possibly TRBD1 on 6 matching bases. CDR3 size: 13 residues. Germline CDR1 reads GTSNPN; CDR2 reads SVGIG (reference sequence). The germline V and J ends were trimmed by 0 bases and 6 bases, with 12 bases remaining between them. CDR3 bases: TGTGCCTGGAGTGTAATCACAGGGCGCGAGCAGTACTTC. It yields the protein CAWSVITGREQYF.

Ten or more counts support this clonotype. The rearrangement joins TRBV29-1 to TRBJ2-5; 7 bases fit TRBD2. Looked up from germline, CDR1 is SQVTM and CDR2 is ANQGSEA. V shed 3 bases, J shed 3 bases, and the junction held 7 bases outside the gene matches. This CDR3 has 14 residues. The DNA for the CDR3 is TGCAGCGTTGATATGTGGGGGGGGGAAGAGACCCAGTACTTC. Protein: CSVDMWGGEETQYF.

This clonotype turned up a few times. The chain recombines TRBV19 with TRBJ2-5, with no clear D. V was pared by 1 base and J by 1 base, with 7 bases between. The CDR3 has 14 residues. Per the germline V gene, CDR1 is LNHDA and CDR2 is SQIVND (reference sequence). The DNA for the CDR3 is TGTGCCAGTAGTATAGTTTTCTCCCAAGAGACCCAGTACTTC. Translated, it gives CASSIVFSQETQYF.

This clonotype showed up just a few times. This rearrangement joins TRBV5-1 to TRBJ2-3; no definite D call. The CDR3 contains 12 residues. In germline, CDR1 is SGHRS, CDR2 YFSETQ. The ends were cut back, 2 bases at V and 4 bases at J, with 5 bases in the middle. The chain's CDR3 is CASSLYSDTQYF. The DNA of the CDR3 is TGCGCCAGCAGCTTATATTCAGATACGCAGTATTTT.

This clonotype appeared many times. This sequence joins TRBV24-1 and TRBJ2-1, with a weak D call TRBD2 (7 bases). CDR3 length: 17 residues. CDR1 is KGHDR, CDR2 SFDVKD, per germline. V shed 3 bases and J shed 8 bases, with 22 bases lying between them. The CDR3 spells CATSDPHKGGLTDEQFF. In DNA, the CDR3 is TGTGCCACCAGTGATCCCCATAAGGGGGGGCTCACGGATGAGCAGTTCTTC.

This clonotype was detected ten times or more. The gene calls are TRBV5-1 and TRBJ2-7; D might be TRBD2 (5 bases). The CDR3 has 13 amino acids. Trimming left V 2 bases short and J 3 bases short, with 9 bases between. Germline CDR1 is SGHRS and CDR2 is YFSETQ. This chain's CDR3 is CASSFSAGYEQYF. As DNA, the CDR3 is TGCGCCAGCAGCTTTTCGGCGGGCTACGAGCAGTACTTC.